This TCR beta chain was sequenced during a study of cytomegalovirus exposure and HLA in healthy donors. Germline V gene sequence: CDR1 LNHDA, CDR2 SQIVND (reference sequence). V gave up 8 bases and J gave up 0 bases; unmatched junction bases: 8. CDR3 length equals 17 residues. PCR involved 60 Vbeta and 13 Jbeta primers. TCRdb's table, derived via immunoSEQ multiplex PCR, lists solely in-frame clones and lacks some. The table lists roughly 100,000 clones, approximately 80% of them singletons. The receptor's source is a woman aged 40 to 55 in good health and CMV-seronegative. The V call is TRBV19, the J call TRBJ2-4, with 12 bases matching TRBD2. Sequencing was done on a sample of PBMCs. The CDR3 loop reads CASGLAGSGTAKNIQYF. The CDR3 region has the DNA TGTGCCAGTGGACTAGCGGGGTCCGGCACAGCCAAAAACATTCAGTACTTC. Full variable domain (rest looked up from reference TRBV19 and TRBJ2-4): DGGITQSPKYLFRKEGQNVTLSCEQNLNHDAMYWYRQDPGQGLRLIYYSQIVNDFQKGDIAEGYSVSREKKESFPLTVTSAQKNPTAFYLCASGLAGSGTAKNIQYFGAGTRLSVL.